This T cell receptor beta chain was profiled in a study of blood T cell repertoires in COVID-19. On the study more broadly: Acute and convalescent COVID-19 samples came from the United States, Italy and Spain. T cells, B-cell-depleted T cells, or PBMCs supplied cDNA or gDNA.

Germline V gives CDR1 LNHDA, CDR2 SQIVND (reference sequence). Trimming pared 1 base from V and 0 bases from J, leaving 7 bases between. The CDR3 totals 14 residues. Sequencing was performed with immunoSEQ multiplex PCR; in TCRdb, only in-frame clones are kept and a portion is missing. The sample has roughly 280,000 clones; about nine tenths are singletons. The sequenced sample consisted of PBMCs or T cells enriched from blood (not recorded which). This TCR was sampled from a woman aged 25 to 39 with acute COVID-19. This sequence joins TRBV19 and TRBJ2-7; D remains unclear. The CDR3 coding sequence is TGTGCCAGTAGTATAGGTGTCAGCTCCTACGAGCAGTACTTC. Translated: CASSIGVSSYEQYF.